What follows are 11 T cell receptor beta chains derived from one specimen sequenced in a study of blood T cell repertoires in COVID-19. TCRdb keeps only in-frame clones here, not all; method: immunoSEQ multiplex PCR. In the table there are about 36,000 clones, 70% to 90% of which are singletons. The sequencing input was peripheral blood. The source is a man aged 50 to 60 with active COVID-19.

The chain combines TRBV18 with TRBJ1-2; 10 nucleotides line up with TRBD1. This CDR3 has 18 amino acids. The trim removed 3 bases at V and 4 bases at J, leaving 14 bases unmatched. From germline, CDR1 is KGHSH and CDR2 LQKENI. Here the CDR3 DNA reads TGTGCCAGCTCACCGTCCCGGGACAGGGGCCAACCCTTCTATGGCTACACCTTC. As protein: CASSPSRDRGQPFYGYTF.

The chain carries TRBV15 and TRBJ2-1; 8 bases fit TRBD1. Looked up from germline, CDR1 is LNHNV and CDR2 is YYDKDF (reference sequence). The CDR3 totals 16 residues. V was clipped by 5 bases and J by 3 bases; unmatched bases: 9. The CDR3 region has the DNA TGTGCCACCAGCTCCAGACACAGGGGGATCTACAATGAGCAGTTCTTC. Protein product: CATSSRHRGIYNEQFF. The full variable domain, in which reference TRBV15 and TRBJ2-1 provide the parts outside the CDR3, is DAMVIQNPRYQVTQFGKPVTLSCSQTLNHNVMYWYQQKSSQAPKLLFHYYDKDFNNEADTPDNFQSRRPNTSFCFLDIRSPGLGDTAMYLCATSSRHRGIYNEQFFGPGTRLTVL.

This chain links TRBV14 with TRBJ2-3, with 11 bases fitting TRBD1. The junction had 8 bases not matched to a gene; V was cut back by 1 base and J by 8 bases. The CDR3 is made up of 16 amino acids. Germline CDR1 is SGHDN and CDR2 is FVKESK. The CDR3 spells CASSQVGGQGGVTQYF. The CDR3 nucleotides are TGTGCCAGCAGCCAAGTTGGGGGACAGGGGGGCGTTACGCAGTATTTT.

J is TRBJ1-4 and V is TRBV7-6; the match to TRBD1 covers 9 bases. The CDR3 is 15 residues long. J lost 7 bases, V lost 5 bases, and 8 bases had no gene match. From germline, CDR1 is SGHVS and CDR2 FNYEAQ. The CDR3: CASSVPGQGAEKLFF. The CDR3 nucleotides read TGTGCCAGCAGCGTCCCGGGACAGGGTGCTGAAAAACTGTTTTTT.

The chain is built from TRBV10-3 and TRBJ2-5; 8 nucleotides match TRBD1. Trimming cost V 0 bases and J 6 bases; bases outside gene matches: 9. Germline assignment: CDR1 ENHRY and CDR2 SYGVKD. This CDR3 is 16 amino acids long. The CDR3 sequence: CAISESHGQGEKTQYF. DNA of the CDR3: TGTGCCATCAGTGAGTCTCACGGACAGGGCGAGAAGACCCAGTACTTC.

The chain carries TRBV10-3 and TRBJ2-1; 9 nucleotides line up with TRBD1. Unmatched junction bases numbered 3, after V lost 5 bases and J lost 4 bases. Germline assignment: CDR1 ENHRY and CDR2 SYGVKD. The CDR3 is 14 residues long. CDR3 sequence (DNA): TGTGCCATCAGTTCGGGACAGGGATACAATGAGCAGTTCTTC. Translated: CAISSGQGYNEQFF.

This chain links TRBV4-1 with TRBJ2-2, with D tentatively TRBD2 (5 bases). Germline CDR1 is MGHRA and CDR2 is YSYEKL. CDR3 length: 21 residues. With 0 bases removed from V and 1 base from J, the gap between germline ends came to 24 bases. CDR3 bases: TGCGCCAGCAGCCAAGAGAGGGTCGATGGGCGGAAAACCTGGAACACCGGGGAGCTGTTTTTT. Translation gives CASSQERVDGRKTWNTGELFF.

V gene TRBV18 combines with J gene TRBJ2-7; D is uncertain. Germline V lookup: CDR1 KGHSH, CDR2 LQKENI. The length of the CDR3 is 13 residues. The germline V and J ends were trimmed by 1 base and 3 bases, with 7 bases remaining between them. The CDR3 nucleotides read TGTGCCAGCTCACCACGCGGATACTACGAGCAGTACTTC. Protein sequence: CASSPRGYYEQYF.

The chain combines TRBV6-1 with TRBJ1-6; unclear D gene. The V gene lost 2 bases and the J gene lost 3 bases, with 14 bases spanning the gap. The length of the CDR3 is 17 residues. Germline assignment: CDR1 MNHNS and CDR2 SASEGT. CDR3 bases: TGTGCCAGCAGTGAAATTGACACAGTTTTCTATAATTCACCCCTCCACTTT. Translation: CASSEIDTVFYNSPLHF.

The rearrangement uses TRBV6-2 or TRBV6-3 and TRBJ1-2; TRBD1 matches 7 bases. After removal of 0 bases from V and 7 bases from J, the junction contained 11 bases not matched to a gene. The length of the CDR3 is 16 residues. From germline, CDR1 is MNHEY and CDR2 SVGEGT. The CDR3 region is CASSYSTGWPGRGYTF. CDR3 in DNA: TGTGCCAGCAGTTACTCGACAGGGTGGCCGGGTCGTGGCTACACCTTC.

This chain links TRBV9 with TRBJ1-2; possibly TRBD1 for D (5 bases). Trimming pared 0 bases from V and 4 bases from J, leaving 10 bases between. CDR3 length equals 14 residues. The germline V gene has CDR1 SGDLS and CDR2 YYNGEE. The CDR3 loop is CASSVDQGSYGYTF. The CDR3 nucleotides are TGTGCCAGCAGCGTAGACCAGGGAAGCTATGGCTACACCTTC.